These 20 T cell receptor beta chains came from one sample sequenced in a study of prognosis after radiotherapy for stage I lung cancer. Two-round multiplex PCR, the amplification method, yielded TCR beta CDR3 from genomic DNA. Primers were specific to each TRBV and TRBJ gene in first-round PCR. TCRdb fed the multiplex PCR reads into MiXCR, producing one record per CDR3 protein. The data show roughly 12,000 distinct CDR3 sequences, around a third seen once. Here the sequenced sample was PBMCs, taken before or after stereotactic body radiation therapy (not recorded which). These receptors all stem from a donor aged 50 or older with non-small cell lung cancer.

Notes on this clonotype: A far bigger clonotype differs at one base, so this is likely a read error. The chain is built from TRBV7-8 and TRBJ2-5, with 7 bases aligning to TRBD1. V shed 1 base, J shed 0 bases, and the junction held 2 bases outside the gene matches. This CDR3 contains 15 residues. Germline loops: CDR1 SGHVS, CDR2 FQNEAQ. CDR3 DNA sequence: TGTGCCAGCAGCTTAGGGGACAGCCACCAAGAGACCCAGTACTTC. Translation gives CASSLGDSHQETQYF.

This clonotype was found many times. The chain combines TRBV20-1 with TRBJ2-7; TRBD2 matches at 7 bases. The germline V gene encodes CDR1 DFQATT and CDR2 SNEGSKA (reference sequence). This CDR3 is built from 15 residues. V lost 1 base, J lost 2 bases, and 8 bases stayed unmatched. The CDR3 nucleotides are TGCAGTGCTAGAGGGTCTGGCGGGAGCCCCTACGAGCAGTACTTC. Residues: CSARGSGGSPYEQYF.

In its sample, this clonotype was seen many times. The V call is TRBV14, the J call TRBJ2-2; D is unclear. The CDR3 sequence is 15 residues long. CDR1 is SGHDN, CDR2 FVKESK, per germline. V was clipped by 0 bases and J by 2 bases, with 7 bases between them. CDR3 loop: CASSQERINTGELFF. DNA for the CDR3: TGTGCCAGCAGCCAAGAACGGATCAACACCGGGGAGCTGTTTTTT.

By its share, this clonotype is medium-sized. J is TRBJ2-6 and V is TRBV12-3 or TRBV12-4; 15 positions match TRBD2. The CDR3 has 20 amino acids. With 5 bases clipped from V and 0 bases from J, the junction kept 8 bases outside the gene matches. CDR3 sequence (DNA): TGTGCCAGCAGTCCCGCGGGACTAGCGGGGGGCAGCTCTGGGGCCAACGTCCTGACTTTC. It codes for CASSPAGLAGGSSGANVLTF.

In this sample, this clonotype turned up once. The genes are TRBV6-4 and TRBJ2-7, with D maybe TRBD1 (5 bases). This CDR3 comprises 12 residues. Trimming removed 11 bases at V and 1 base at J, with 12 bases between. Germline V gene sequence: CDR1 MRHNA, CDR2 SNTAGT. CDR3 region: CAQHPGSYEQYF. CDR3 nucleotide sequence: TGTGCCCAGCACCCAGGGTCCTACGAGCAGTACTTC.

The genes are TRBV14 and TRBJ1-6; 9 bases line up with TRBD1. J gave up 10 bases and V 4 bases, and 8 bases lay outside the gene matches. The CDR3 is 15 residues long. Germline CDR1 SGHDN, CDR2 FVKESK. The CDR3 loop is CASSLADRGISPLHF. For the CDR3, the DNA is TGTGCCAGCAGCCTAGCGGACAGGGGTATCTCACCCCTCCACTTT.

By sample fraction, this clonotype is medium-sized (0.01 to 0.1%). This chain uses TRBV28 with TRBJ2-2; 8 bases are a match to TRBD2. The CDR3 spans 17 residues. Trimming removed 3 bases from V and 6 bases from J; junction bases left unmatched: 12. Germline-derived CDR1 and CDR2 are MDHEN and SYDVKM. CDR3 sequence (DNA): TGTGCCAGCAGTTTCAGACTAGCGAGCGGGGGCTCCGGGGAGCTGTTTTTT. It encodes CASSFRLASGGSGELFF. The variable domain in full, with the rest retrieved from reference TRBV28 and TRBJ2-2, is DVKVTQSSRYLVKRTGEKVFLECVQDMDHENMFWYRQDPGLGLRLIYFSYDVKMKEKGDIPEGYSVSREKKERFSLILESASTNQTSMYLCASSFRLASGGSGELFFGEGSRLTVL.

The chain carries TRBV3-1 and TRBJ1-2; D remains unclear. Germline CDR1 reads LGHDT; CDR2 reads YNNKEL (reference sequence). V gave up 4 bases and J gave up 0 bases, with 3 bases separating them. There are 12 residues in the CDR3. The CDR3, as DNA: TGTGCCAGCAGCCGGACTAACTATGGCTACACCTTC. It specifies CASSRTNYGYTF.

The chain employs TRBV28 and TRBJ2-7, with TRBD1 as a possible D gene (6 bases). The CDR3 totals 13 residues. Looked up from germline, CDR1 is MDHEN and CDR2 is SYDVKM. DNA of the CDR3: TGCGCCAGCAGTGCCTCCGGGACAACCGAGCAGTACGTC. It codes for CASSASGTTEQYV.

This clonotype was seen only a few times. This rearrangement joins TRBV6-2 or TRBV6-3 to TRBJ2-7; 8 positions agree with TRBD2. Germline V gives CDR1 MNHEY, CDR2 SVGEGT. The CDR3 runs to 14 residues. V lost 5 bases to trimming and J lost 2 bases; unmatched junction nucleotides: 5. The CDR3 coding sequence is TGTGCCAGCAGTCCAGCGGGAGATGCCTACGAGCAGTACTTC. Amino acids: CASSPAGDAYEQYF.

This clonotype was observed many times. The chain is built from TRBV9 and TRBJ2-2, with D uncertain. This CDR3 has 14 residues. CDR1 and CDR2 from the germline V gene are SGDLS and YYNGEE. V was pared by 8 bases and J by 1 base, with 12 bases between. CDR3 loop: CASRSLLNTGELFF. The CDR3 DNA follows: TGTGCCAGTAGGTCGCTTCTGAACACCGGGGAGCTGTTTTTT.

About this clonotype itself: The junction shows a germline mismatch at one end, possibly a read error. The chain links TRBV7-2 to TRBJ2-7; 7 bases map to TRBD1. The CDR3 totals 14 residues. CDR1 SGHTA and CDR2 FQGNSA come from the germline V gene. This chain's CDR3 is CASSQTQQGPPIHF. CDR3 DNA sequence: TGTGCCAGCAGCCAAACCCAACAGGGGCCCCCGATACACTTC.

Points on this clonotype: A much larger clone sits a single nucleotide away, making a read error possible. The J gene is TRBJ2-5, the V gene TRBV6-5; TRBD2 matches at 9 bases. CDR1 and CDR2 from the germline V gene are MNHEY and SVGAGI. The CDR3 runs to 18 residues. The CDR3 loop reads CASSYSCGGAGFQETQYF. DNA of the CDR3: TGTGCCAGCAGCTACTCTTGCGGGGGGGCCGGTTTCCAAGAGACCCAGTACTTC.

Concerning this clonotype itself: It is likely a read error: a sequence one base away is far more abundant. The chain is built from TRBV6-6 and TRBJ1-5; TRBD1 aligns across 10 bases. The CDR3 is 15 amino acids. In germline, CDR1 is MNHNY, CDR2 SVGAGI (reference sequence). CDR3 amino acids: CASRGQGNSKQPQHF. Written as DNA, the CDR3 is TGTGCCAGCAGGGGACAGGGGAATAGCAAACAGCCCCAGCATTTT.

There are many counts of this clonotype. The chain recombines TRBV29-1 with TRBJ2-1; D gene ambiguous. The CDR3 has 12 amino acids. V shed 7 bases and J shed 3 bases, with 10 bases lying between them. Looked up from germline, CDR1 is SQVTM and CDR2 is ANQGSEA. The CDR3 bases are TGCAGCGCAGTGGCTGACTACAATGAGCAGTTCTTC. As protein: CSAVADYNEQFF.

This clonotype was counted ten times or more. The chain couples TRBV5-6 to TRBJ1-2; 7 bases line up with TRBD1. This CDR3 spans 15 amino acids. CDR1 SGHDT and CDR2 YYEEEE come from the germline V gene. With 3 bases clipped from V and 4 bases from J, the junction kept 9 bases outside the gene matches. The CDR3 coding sequence is TGTGCCAGCAGCTATGGGGACAGTCTTCGCTATGGCTACACCTTC. This encodes CASSYGDSLRYGYTF.

This chain links TRBV7-2 with TRBJ2-1; possible D gene TRBD2, 5 bases. This CDR3 contains 14 residues. Germline CDR1 SGHTA, CDR2 FQGNSA. Trimming took off 0 bases at V and 7 bases at J, with 10 bases between the two ends. The DNA of the CDR3 is TGTGCCAGCAGCTTAGCGGGAGATTTAAATGAGCAGTTCTTC. It codes for CASSLAGDLNEQFF.

This clonotype was detected ten times or more. The chain uses TRBV14 and TRBJ2-1; weak D call: TRBD1 (6 bases). CDR1 SGHDN and CDR2 FVKESK come from the germline V gene. Trimming stripped 4 bases from V and 1 base from J, with 11 bases between. The CDR3 has 15 amino acids. CDR3 protein: CASSRSRGSYNEQFF. The CDR3 DNA follows: TGTGCCAGCAGCCGTAGCAGGGGTTCCTACAATGAGCAGTTCTTC.

This clonotype occurred many times. The rearrangement joins TRBV4-2 to TRBJ2-7; possible D gene TRBD2, 6 bases. Germline assignment: CDR1 LGHNA and CDR2 YNFKEQ. CDR3 length: 16 residues. The ends were cut back, 1 base at V and 2 bases at J, with 15 bases in the middle. The CDR3 nucleotides are TGTGCCAGCAGCCAAGTCGGGGGTGGCGGTACCTACGAGCAGTACTTC. It translates to CASSQVGGGGTYEQYF.

This clonotype was counted between two and nine times. The chain uses TRBV12-3 or TRBV12-4 and TRBJ1-6; 8 bases are shared with TRBD1. The V and J ends lost 5 bases and 10 bases, in that order; junction bases with no gene match: 7. This CDR3 has 14 residues. The CDR3 loop reads CASSKTGVMSPLHF. The CDR3 coding sequence is TGTGCCAGCAGTAAGACAGGGGTGATGTCACCCCTCCACTTT.